This passage covers 8 T cell receptor beta chains from one sample sequenced in a study of Ad26.COV2.S vaccination and SARS-CoV-2 variants. TCRdb keeps only in-frame clones here, not all; method: immunoSEQ multiplex PCR. The sample records under 600,000 clones, 80% to 90% being singletons. Treatment in this sample: roughly 18 received Ad26.COV2.S at low or high dose, single or two shots; roughly 5 received placebo; per-sample allocation not given. Following the first vaccine or placebo injection, samples were taken on day 63. Material: peripheral blood, obtained in a trial of Ad26.COV2.S vaccine versus placebo. The receptors were sampled from a person between 18 and 65 years old who received the Ad26.COV2.S COVID-19 vaccine or a placebo.

The chain carries TRBV13 and TRBJ2-3; possibly TRBD1 for D (6 bases). Germline V gene lookup returns CDR1 PRHDT and CDR2 FYEKMQ (reference sequence). There are 14 residues in the CDR3. Trimming stripped 2 bases from V and 5 bases from J, with 11 bases between. The CDR3 sequence: CASSLYRAGDTQYF. CDR3 bases: TGTGCCAGCAGCTTATACAGGGCAGGAGATACGCAGTATTTT.

V usage is TRBV6-5 and J usage is TRBJ1-5; 7 nucleotides match TRBD1. V lost 8 bases to trimming and J lost 1 base; unmatched junction nucleotides: 8. Germline V gene data show CDR1 as MNHEY and CDR2 as SVGAGI. The CDR3 has 15 residues. This chain's CDR3 is CASLPGTVSNQPQHF. The CDR3 DNA follows: TGTGCCAGCCTCCCGGGGACAGTCAGCAATCAGCCCCAGCATTTT.

The chain has TRBV30 and TRBJ1-5; the D is unclear. Germline CDR1 reads GTSNPN; CDR2 reads SVGIG (reference sequence). The CDR3 covers 15 residues. Trimming shortened V by 0 bases and J by 2 bases, and 11 bases separated the two germline ends. The CDR3 reads CAWSVTTSGNQPQHF. The CDR3 DNA follows: TGTGCCTGGAGTGTAACGACGTCTGGCAATCAGCCCCAGCATTTT.

This clone has more than one count but fewer than ten. This chain's CDR3 is CASSPRTGPNYGYTF. In nucleotides, the CDR3 is TGTGCCAGCAGCCCTCGGACAGGGCCGAACTATGGCTACACCTTC. The chain carries TRBV3-1 (or the pseudogene TRBV3-2) and TRBJ1-2; 8 bases agree with TRBD1. Per germline, CDR1 LGHDT and CDR2 YNNKEL (reference sequence). The ends lost 4 bases at V and 2 bases at J; junction bases unmatched: 6. CDR3 length equals 15 residues.

The gene calls are TRBV28 and TRBJ2-2; 11 bases agree with TRBD2. V lost 8 bases and J lost 5; bases outside the gene matches: 13. The V gene's germline CDR1 is MDHEN and CDR2 SYDVKM. The CDR3 loop spans 17 amino acids. The CDR3 region is CASFSQLAGVWTGELFF. The DNA for the CDR3 is TGTGCCAGCTTTTCCCAACTAGCGGGAGTTTGGACCGGGGAGCTGTTTTTT.

This chain connects TRBV5-1 to TRBJ2-7; the D gene is possibly TRBD2 (6 bases). This CDR3 has 15 residues. V lost 1 base and J lost 5, with 16 bases in between. Germline assignment: CDR1 SGHRS and CDR2 YFSETQ. CDR3 amino acids: CASSLTRGSRNEQYF. The CDR3 DNA is TGCGCCAGCAGCTTGACTCGGGGGAGCAGGAACGAGCAGTACTTC.

The V call is TRBV21-1, the J call TRBJ2-5; the tabulated D call, TRBD2, remains unverified against the DNA. TRBV21-1 constitutes a pseudogene. The CDR3 covers 17 residues. The CDR3 DNA is TGTGCCAGCAGCAAAGGGTCCCCGACTAGCCGTTTAGAGACCCAGTACTTC. Protein: CASSKGSPTSRLETQYF.

This chain links TRBV27 with TRBJ1-1; D perhaps matches TRBD1 (5 bases). The CDR3 is made up of 15 amino acids. Germline V gene data show CDR1 as MNHEY and CDR2 as SMNVEV (reference sequence). V gave up 7 bases and J gave up 2 bases, with 17 bases separating them. The CDR3 protein is CASKPWGRLNTEAFF. The CDR3 DNA is TGTGCCAGCAAGCCCTGGGGCAGACTTAACACTGAAGCTTTCTTT.